This entry is about one TCR beta chain. Its antigen is still unknown. This sample was included in a study of T cell repertoires in cytomegalovirus infection. Across the study: Both a matching HLA type and CMV infection were indicated by public TCR beta signatures.

V was trimmed by 3 bases and J by 4 bases, leaving 15 bases between them. CDR3 length: 16 residues. Germline V gene data show CDR1 as SGHTA and CDR2 as FQGTGA. The study, taken as a whole, reports: Dominant in the ex vivo response were TCR beta clonotypes restricted by HLA-C and specific for CMV. Carriers of CMV and the relevant HLA type were discriminated by public TCR beta frequency.

TCRdb analysed the reads with MiXCR anew, one entry per CDR3 protein. The repertoire includes around 310,000 distinct CDR3 sequences, around 29% of them detected once, and around 19% sits in the top ten. The clonotype was recovered from a human donor in good health (CMV status not recorded). Some clones in this sample may be carry-over from other donors' samples. Sequenced here: cultured PBMCs, sampled from culture after CMV antigen stimulation. The genes are TRBV7-3 and TRBJ2-2; D is possibly TRBD1 (6 bases). As DNA, the CDR3 is TGTGCCAGCAGCTTCGACGTAGGGACACGCACCGGGGAGCTGTTTTTT. Its protein is CASSFDVGTRTGELFF.